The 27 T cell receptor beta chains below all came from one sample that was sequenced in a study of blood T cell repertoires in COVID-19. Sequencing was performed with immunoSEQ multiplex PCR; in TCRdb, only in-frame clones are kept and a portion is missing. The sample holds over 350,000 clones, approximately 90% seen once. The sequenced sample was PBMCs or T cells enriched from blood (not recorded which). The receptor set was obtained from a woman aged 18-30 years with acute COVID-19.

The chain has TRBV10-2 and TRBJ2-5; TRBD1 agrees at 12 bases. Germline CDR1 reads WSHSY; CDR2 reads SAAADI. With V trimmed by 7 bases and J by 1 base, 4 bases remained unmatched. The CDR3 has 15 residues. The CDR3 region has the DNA TGCGCCAGCACTAGGGACAGGGGGCGCCAAGAGACCCAGTACTTC. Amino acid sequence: CASTRDRGRQETQYF.

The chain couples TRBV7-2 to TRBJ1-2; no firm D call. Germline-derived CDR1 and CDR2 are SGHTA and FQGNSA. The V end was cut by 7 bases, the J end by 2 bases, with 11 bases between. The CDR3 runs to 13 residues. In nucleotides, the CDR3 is TGTGCCAGCACCCTCCCACAGAACTATGGCTACACCTTC. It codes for CASTLPQNYGYTF.

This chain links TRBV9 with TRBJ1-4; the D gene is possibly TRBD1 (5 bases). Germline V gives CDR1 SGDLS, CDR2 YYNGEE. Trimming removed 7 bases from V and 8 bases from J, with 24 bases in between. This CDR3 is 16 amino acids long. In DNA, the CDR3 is TGTGCCAGCGGACCATCCGGGGGGTGGGTAAACGAAAAACTGTTTTTT. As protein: CASGPSGGWVNEKLFF.

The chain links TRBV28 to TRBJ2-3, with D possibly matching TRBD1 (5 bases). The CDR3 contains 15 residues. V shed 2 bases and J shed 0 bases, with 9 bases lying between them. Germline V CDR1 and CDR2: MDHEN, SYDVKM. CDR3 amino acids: CASSLPQVSTDTQYF. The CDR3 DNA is TGTGCCAGCAGTTTACCACAGGTCAGCACAGATACGCAGTATTTT.

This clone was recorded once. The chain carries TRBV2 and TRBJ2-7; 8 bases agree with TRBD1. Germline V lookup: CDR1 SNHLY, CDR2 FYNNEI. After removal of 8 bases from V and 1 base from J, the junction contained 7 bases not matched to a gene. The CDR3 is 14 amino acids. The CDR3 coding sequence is TGTGCCAGCTTAAGGACAGGGTTTTCCTACGAGCAGTACTTC. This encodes CASLRTGFSYEQYF.

CDR3 residues: CASSQDGTGRETQYF. CDR3 nucleotides: TGCGCCAGCAGCCAAGATGGGACAGGGAGGGAGACCCAGTACTTC. This chain uses TRBV4-3 with TRBJ2-5; TRBD1 matches 9 bases. This CDR3 spans 15 amino acids. With 0 bases clipped from V and 5 bases from J, the junction kept 4 bases outside the gene matches. In germline, CDR1 is LGHNA, CDR2 YSLEER.

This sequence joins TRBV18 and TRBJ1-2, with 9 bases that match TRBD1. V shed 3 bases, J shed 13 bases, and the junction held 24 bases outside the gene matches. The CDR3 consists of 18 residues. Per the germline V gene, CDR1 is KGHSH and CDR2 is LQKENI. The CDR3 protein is CASSPLFHDRTGERQRTF. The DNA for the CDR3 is TGTGCCAGCTCACCCCTTTTTCATGATAGGACAGGGGAAAGGCAGCGCACCTTC. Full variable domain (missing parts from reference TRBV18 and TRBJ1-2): NAGVMQNPRHLVRRRGQEARLRCSPMKGHSHVYWYRQLPEEGLKFMVYLQKENIIDESGMPKERFSAEFPKEGPSILRIQQVVRGDSAAYFCASSPLFHDRTGERQRTFGSGTRLTVV.

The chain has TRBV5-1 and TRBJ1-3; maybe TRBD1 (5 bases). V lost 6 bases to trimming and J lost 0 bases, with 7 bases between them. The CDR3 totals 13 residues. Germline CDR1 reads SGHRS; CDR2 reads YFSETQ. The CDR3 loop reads CASKTDSGNTIYF. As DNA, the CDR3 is TGCGCCAGCAAGACAGACTCTGGAAACACCATATATTTT.

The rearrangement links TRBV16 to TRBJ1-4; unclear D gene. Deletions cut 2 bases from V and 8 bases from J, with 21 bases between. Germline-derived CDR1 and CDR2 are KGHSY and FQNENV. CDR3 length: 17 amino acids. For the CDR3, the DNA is TGTGCCAGCAGCCAAAGACCAATGAACACCTACGGGGAAAAACTGTTTTTT. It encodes CASSQRPMNTYGEKLFF.

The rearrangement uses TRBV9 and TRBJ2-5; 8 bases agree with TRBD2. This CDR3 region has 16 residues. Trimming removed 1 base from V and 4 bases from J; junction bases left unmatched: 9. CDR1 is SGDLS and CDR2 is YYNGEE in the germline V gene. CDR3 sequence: CASSVSGRGGRETQYF. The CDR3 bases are TGTGCCAGCAGCGTATCGGGTCGGGGGGGGCGAGAGACCCAGTACTTC.

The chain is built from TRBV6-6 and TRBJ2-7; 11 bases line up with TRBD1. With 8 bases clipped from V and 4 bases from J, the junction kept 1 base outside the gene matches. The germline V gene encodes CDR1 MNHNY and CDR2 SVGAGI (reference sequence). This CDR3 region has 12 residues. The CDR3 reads CASGDRGYEQYF. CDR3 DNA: TGTGCCAGCGGGGACAGGGGGTACGAGCAGTACTTC.

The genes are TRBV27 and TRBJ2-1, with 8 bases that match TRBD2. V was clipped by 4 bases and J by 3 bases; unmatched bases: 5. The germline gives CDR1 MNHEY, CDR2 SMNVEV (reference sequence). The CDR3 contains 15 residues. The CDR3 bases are TGTGCCAGCAGTTCCATAGCGGGGAACTACAATGAGCAGTTCTTC. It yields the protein CASSSIAGNYNEQFF.

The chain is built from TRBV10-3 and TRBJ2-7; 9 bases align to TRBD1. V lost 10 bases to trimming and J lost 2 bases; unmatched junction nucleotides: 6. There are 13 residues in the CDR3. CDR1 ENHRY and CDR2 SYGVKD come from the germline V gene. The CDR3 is CATSGQGTYEQYF. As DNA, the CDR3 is TGTGCCACCTCGGGACAGGGAACCTACGAGCAGTACTTC.

CDR3 in amino acids: CASSLAAGGEQYF. The CDR3 DNA reads TGTGCCAGCAGCTTAGCGGCGGGTGGCGAGCAGTACTTC. The chain has TRBV7-6 and TRBJ2-7; D perhaps matches TRBD2 (5 bases). V was pared by 0 bases and J by 6 bases, with 9 bases between. Germline CDR1 and CDR2: SGHVS and FNYEAQ. The CDR3 is 13 residues long.

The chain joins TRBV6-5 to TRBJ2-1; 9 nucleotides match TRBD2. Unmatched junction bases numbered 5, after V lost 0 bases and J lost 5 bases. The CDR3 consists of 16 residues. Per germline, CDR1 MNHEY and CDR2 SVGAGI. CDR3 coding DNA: TGTGCCAGCAGTTACTCAGTAGCGGGAGAGCACAATGAGCAGTTCTTC. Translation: CASSYSVAGEHNEQFF.

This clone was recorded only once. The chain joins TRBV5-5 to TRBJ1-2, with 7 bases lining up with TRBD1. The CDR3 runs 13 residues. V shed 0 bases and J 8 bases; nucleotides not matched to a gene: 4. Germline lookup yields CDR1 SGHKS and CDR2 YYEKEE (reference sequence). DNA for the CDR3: TGTGCCAGCAGCTTGGACGACAGGGTAGGCTACACCTTC. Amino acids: CASSLDDRVGYTF. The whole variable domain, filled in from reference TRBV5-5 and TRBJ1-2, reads DAGVTQSPTHLIKTRGQQVTLRCSPISGHKSVSWYQQVLGQGPQFIFQYYEKEERGRGNFPDRFSARQFPNYSSELNVNALLLGDSALYLCASSLDDRVGYTFGSGTRLTVV.

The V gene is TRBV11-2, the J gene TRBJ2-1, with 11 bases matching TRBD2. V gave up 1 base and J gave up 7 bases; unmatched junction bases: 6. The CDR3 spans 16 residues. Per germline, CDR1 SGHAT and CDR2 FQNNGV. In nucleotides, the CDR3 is TGTGCCAGCAGCTTAGCACTAGCGGGAGCAGGTAATGAGCAGTTCTTC. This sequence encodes CASSLALAGAGNEQFF.

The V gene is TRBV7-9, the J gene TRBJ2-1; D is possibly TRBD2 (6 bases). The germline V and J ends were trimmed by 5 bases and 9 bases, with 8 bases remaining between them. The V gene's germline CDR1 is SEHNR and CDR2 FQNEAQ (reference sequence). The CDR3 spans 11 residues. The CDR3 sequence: CASSPGVEQFF. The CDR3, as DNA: TGTGCCAGCAGCCCGGGGGTTGAGCAGTTCTTC.

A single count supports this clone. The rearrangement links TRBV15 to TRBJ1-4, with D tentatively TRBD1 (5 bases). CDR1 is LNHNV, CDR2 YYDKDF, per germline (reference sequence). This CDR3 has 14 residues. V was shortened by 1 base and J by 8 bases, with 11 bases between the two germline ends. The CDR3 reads CATSRAGGWEKLFF. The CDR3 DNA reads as TGTGCCACCAGCAGAGCCGGGGGTTGGGAAAAACTGTTTTTT.

The CDR3 DNA reads TGTGCCATCAGTGAGTCGACTAGCGGGGCAAATGAGCAGTTCTTC. Encoded protein: CAISESTSGANEQFF. The V call is TRBV10-3, the J call TRBJ2-1; 11 bases are shared with TRBD2. Losses at the gene ends were 0 bases for V and 7 bases for J; bases not matched to a gene: 2. CDR1 ENHRY and CDR2 SYGVKD come from the germline V gene. This CDR3 spans 15 amino acids.

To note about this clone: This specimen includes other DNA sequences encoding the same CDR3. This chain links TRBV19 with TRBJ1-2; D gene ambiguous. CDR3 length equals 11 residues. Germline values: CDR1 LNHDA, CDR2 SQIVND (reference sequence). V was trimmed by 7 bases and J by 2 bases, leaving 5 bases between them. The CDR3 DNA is TGTGCCAGTACACAGAACTATGGCTACACCTTC. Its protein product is CASTQNYGYTF.

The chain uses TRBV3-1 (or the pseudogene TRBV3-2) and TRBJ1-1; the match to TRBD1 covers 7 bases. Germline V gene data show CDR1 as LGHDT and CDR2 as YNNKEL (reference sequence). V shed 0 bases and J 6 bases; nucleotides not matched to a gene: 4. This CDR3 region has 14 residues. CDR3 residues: CASSQEGGAAEAFF. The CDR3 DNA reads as TGTGCCAGCAGCCAAGAAGGGGGCGCCGCTGAAGCTTTCTTT.

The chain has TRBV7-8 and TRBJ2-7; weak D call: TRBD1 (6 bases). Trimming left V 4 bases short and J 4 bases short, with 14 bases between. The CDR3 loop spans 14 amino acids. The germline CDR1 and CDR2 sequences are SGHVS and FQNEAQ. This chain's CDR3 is CASSSEQGFYEQYF. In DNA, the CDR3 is TGTGCCAGCAGCTCAGAACAGGGATTTTACGAGCAGTACTTC.

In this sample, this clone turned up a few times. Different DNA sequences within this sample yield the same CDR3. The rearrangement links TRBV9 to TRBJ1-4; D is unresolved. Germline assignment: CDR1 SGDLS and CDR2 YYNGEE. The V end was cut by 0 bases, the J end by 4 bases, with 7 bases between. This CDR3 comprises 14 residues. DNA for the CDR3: TGTGCCAGCAGCGTAGGCCAGAATAATGAAAAACTGTTTTTT. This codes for CASSVGQNNEKLFF.

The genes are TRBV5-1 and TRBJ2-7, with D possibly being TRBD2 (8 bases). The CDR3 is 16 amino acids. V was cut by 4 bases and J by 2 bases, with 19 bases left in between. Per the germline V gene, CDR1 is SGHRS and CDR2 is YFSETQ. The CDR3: CASSPGQRGTTYEQYF. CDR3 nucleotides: TGCGCCAGCAGCCCGGGACAGCGGGGGACCACCTACGAGCAGTACTTC.

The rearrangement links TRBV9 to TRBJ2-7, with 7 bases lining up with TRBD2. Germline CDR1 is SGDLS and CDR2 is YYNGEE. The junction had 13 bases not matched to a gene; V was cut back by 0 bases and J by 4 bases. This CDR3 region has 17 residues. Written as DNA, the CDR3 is TGTGCCAGCAGCGTAGGGGTTAGGTCTAGCGGAGATTACGAGCAGTACTTC. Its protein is CASSVGVRSSGDYEQYF. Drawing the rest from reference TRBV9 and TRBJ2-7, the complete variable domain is DSGVTQTPKHLITATGQRVTLRCSPRSGDLSVYWYQQSLDQGLQFLIQYYNGEERAKGNILERFSAQQFPDLHSELNLSSLELGDSALYFCASSVGVRSSGDYEQYFGPGTRLTVT.

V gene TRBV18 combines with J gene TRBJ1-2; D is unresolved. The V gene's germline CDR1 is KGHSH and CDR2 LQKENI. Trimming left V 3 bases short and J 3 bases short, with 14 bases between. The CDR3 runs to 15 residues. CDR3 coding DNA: TGTGCCAGCTCACCGGCGGAGTTATTAGACTATGGCTACACCTTC. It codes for CASSPAELLDYGYTF.